This T cell receptor (beta chain) was observed in a study of T cell repertoires in cytomegalovirus infection. Study background: HLA-B-restricted CMV epitopes that are well studied were used alongside recently identified HLA-C-restricted ones. Matching HLA type and CMV infection were both indicated by public TCR beta signatures. The study, taken as a whole, reports: Pooled public TCR beta family frequency picked out CMV carriers with the relevant HLA. The study found HLA-C-restricted CMV-specific TCR beta clonotypes dominating the ex vivo response.

TCRdb re-called the reads with MiXCR, one entry per CDR3 protein. Of hundreds of thousands of distinct CDR3 sequences listed, roughly 34% are singletons. This clonotype was seen a handful of times. The antigen remains undetermined. CDR3 size: 14 residues. Germline-derived CDR1 and CDR2 are SNHLY and FYNNEI. Losses at the gene ends were 7 bases for V and 4 bases for J; bases not matched to a gene: 8. This specimen was cultured PBMCs, taken from culture after CMV antigen stimulation. The sequence derives from a human donor in good health (CMV status not recorded). Some clones in this sample may be carry-over from other donors' samples. This sequence joins TRBV2 and TRBJ2-5, with 8 nucleotides matching TRBD1. CDR3 DNA: TGTGCCAGCACCCTGGGACAGGCGGCAGAGACCCAGTACTTC. This encodes CASTLGQAAETQYF.